The 5 T cell receptor beta chains below were found in one sample sequenced in a study of shared clonotypes between healthy human individuals. The repertoire was sequenced with immunoSEQ multiplex PCR; TCRdb's copy has only in-frame clones and lacks some. This table has about 680,000 clones, 60% to 75% appearing once. Sequenced material: memory CD4+ T cells sorted from blood. Subset meaning: CD45RA-negative fraction. These receptors all stem from a woman aged 30 to 39 in good health.

The chain links TRBV2 to TRBJ1-4; a possible D gene is TRBD1 (6 bases). Germline CDR1 is SNHLY and CDR2 is FYNNEI. CDR3 length: 15 residues. V lost 9 bases to trimming and J lost 8 bases, with 22 bases between them. CDR3 amino acids: CASSSGGGRQEKLFF. The CDR3 DNA is TGTGCCAGTTCCTCGGGAGGGGGGCGGCAGGAAAAACTGTTTTTT.

The rearrangement links TRBV29-1 to TRBJ1-4; TRBD1 agrees at 12 bases. CDR3 size: 13 residues. The trim removed 7 bases at V and 8 bases at J, leaving 5 bases unmatched. Germline V gene sequence: CDR1 SQVTM, CDR2 ANQGSEA. The CDR3 DNA reads as TGCAGCGCCCGGGGACAGGGGGCAGAAAAACTGTTTTTT. Translating gives CSARGQGAEKLFF.

V is TRBV28 and J is TRBJ1-4; D ambiguous. Germline V gene lookup returns CDR1 MDHEN and CDR2 SYDVKM. The V end lost 3 bases, the J end lost 9 bases, and 20 bases lay between the germline ends. The CDR3 sequence is 16 residues long. The CDR3 bases are TGTGCCAGCAGTTTGCAGAGGACGGACGTGAGGCAAAAACTGTTTTTT. Amino acids: CASSLQRTDVRQKLFF.

This sequence joins TRBV29-1 and TRBJ2-7, with D possibly TRBD2 on 6 matching bases. Germline CDR1 is SQVTM and CDR2 is ANQGSEA. The CDR3 spans 13 residues. V lost 2 bases and J 5 bases, leaving 13 bases between the germline ends. The CDR3 spells CSVESGLRDEQYF. The DNA for the CDR3 is TGCAGCGTTGAATCTGGACTAAGGGACGAGCAGTACTTC.

The genes are TRBV28 and TRBJ1-3; D perhaps matches TRBD1 (6 bases). V shed 10 bases and J shed 1 base, with 17 bases lying between them. Looked up from germline, CDR1 is MDHEN and CDR2 is SYDVKM. The length of the CDR3 is 15 residues. CDR3 amino acids: CATSRRGQSGNTIYF. The DNA of the CDR3 is TGTGCCACGAGCAGGCGGGGGCAATCTGGAAACACCATATATTTT. Drawing the rest from reference TRBV28 and TRBJ1-3, the complete variable domain is DVKVTQSSRYLVKRTGEKVFLECVQDMDHENMFWYRQDPGLGLRLIYFSYDVKMKEKGDIPEGYSVSREKKERFSLILESASTNQTSMYLCATSRRGQSGNTIYFGEGSWLTVV.